Below are 17 T cell receptor beta chains sequenced from a single sample in a study of blood T cell repertoires in COVID-19. This table comes from immunoSEQ multiplex PCR, and its TCRdb copy is limited to in-frame clones, with some not included. The sample includes some 150,000 clones, more than 70% of them seen just once. Material: peripheral blood. The receptors here all came from a human donor in a cohort sampled during active COVID-19.

V is TRBV24-1 and J is TRBJ2-1; D perhaps matches TRBD1 (6 bases). Trimming took off 3 bases at V and 4 bases at J, with 15 bases between the two ends. The CDR3 has 16 amino acids. Germline CDR1 is KGHDR and CDR2 is SFDVKD. The CDR3 loop is CATSDLQGPPYNEQFF. CDR3 in DNA: TGTGCCACCAGTGATCTACAGGGTCCCCCTTACAATGAGCAGTTCTTC.

This rearrangement joins TRBV13 to TRBJ1-1; 8 bases map to TRBD1. CDR1 is PRHDT, CDR2 FYEKMQ, per germline (reference sequence). This CDR3 contains 13 residues. The trim removed 3 bases at V and 6 bases at J, leaving 3 bases unmatched. CDR3 nucleotide sequence: TGTGCCAGCAGCTTTACACAGGGGGCTGAAGCTTTCTTT. This codes for CASSFTQGAEAFF.

This clone was seen more than once but under ten times. The chain couples TRBV10-3 to TRBJ1-1; a weak D match, TRBD1 (6 bases). V lost 0 bases and J 3 bases, leaving 11 bases between the germline ends. Looked up from germline, CDR1 is ENHRY and CDR2 is SYGVKD. The CDR3 sequence is 15 residues long. In DNA, the CDR3 is TGTGCCATCAGTGAGTCGATTCCAGGGGACACTGAAGCTTTCTTT. Translation gives CAISESIPGDTEAFF.

V is TRBV12-3 or TRBV12-4 and J is TRBJ1-1; D gene unclear. Trimming removed 3 bases from V and 1 base from J, with 6 bases in between. This CDR3 is 13 amino acids long. The DNA of the CDR3 is TGTGCCAGCAGTTTCTCAGAGAACACTGAAGCTTTCTTT. Amino acid sequence: CASSFSENTEAFF.

This CDR3 is CASSVRGYEQFF. The DNA of the CDR3 is TGTGCCAGCAGCGTACGGGGGTATGAGCAGTTCTTC. This chain links TRBV9 with TRBJ2-1; tentative D call: TRBD2 (6 bases). V was pared by 1 base and J by 8 bases, with 7 bases between. From germline, CDR1 is SGDLS and CDR2 YYNGEE. The CDR3 is 12 residues long.

This chain joins TRBV30 and TRBJ2-2; tentatively, D is TRBD1 (6 bases). CDR3 size: 14 residues. Trimming took 7 bases from V and 0 from J, leaving 12 bases between them. Germline V gene lookup returns CDR1 GTSNPN and CDR2 SVGIG (reference sequence). CDR3 sequence: CALNRQANTGELFF. CDR3 bases: TGTGCCTTGAACCGACAGGCGAACACCGGGGAGCTGTTTTTT.

This clone was found once. This rearrangement joins TRBV4-3 to TRBJ2-7; 7 bases are a match to TRBD2. The CDR3 has 17 amino acids. Germline V gives CDR1 LGHNA, CDR2 YSLEER. With 1 base clipped from V and 2 bases from J, the junction kept 11 bases outside the gene matches. CDR3 nucleotide sequence: TGCGCCAGCAGCCAAGGGACTAGTGGTGATATAGCCTACGAGCAGTACTTC. Its translation is CASSQGTSGDIAYEQYF.

Details on this clone: In the same sample, other DNA sequences code for this CDR3. V usage is TRBV19 and J usage is TRBJ1-1; D is ambiguous. With 4 bases removed from V and 0 bases from J, the gap between germline ends came to 6 bases. CDR1 is LNHDA, CDR2 SQIVND, per germline (reference sequence). The CDR3 runs to 13 residues. DNA of the CDR3: TGTGCCAGTAGTACCACAGTGAACACTGAAGCTTTCTTT. Protein: CASSTTVNTEAFF.

The CDR3 spells CASSLFPGGYTF. As DNA, the CDR3 is TGTGCCAGCAGCCTCTTTCCGGGGGGCTACACCTTC. The chain joins TRBV28 to TRBJ1-2; D is undetermined. The CDR3 consists of 12 residues. V shed 6 bases and J shed 8 bases, with 13 bases lying between them. Germline V CDR1 and CDR2: MDHEN, SYDVKM.

As DNA, the CDR3 is TGTGCCAGCAGTTTATCCCGAGCGACAGGGGCGAACTATGGCTACACCTTC. It translates to CASSLSRATGANYGYTF. The chain has TRBV27 and TRBJ1-2; 8 nucleotides agree with TRBD1. The CDR3 loop spans 17 amino acids. Germline CDR1 reads MNHEY; CDR2 reads SMNVEV (reference sequence). V lost 0 bases, J lost 2 bases, and 8 bases stayed unmatched.

This clone was detected ten times or more. This chain connects TRBV6-4 to TRBJ2-1; 9 bases map to TRBD2. Germline CDR1 is MRHNA and CDR2 is SNTAGT. The CDR3 spans 15 residues. The J segment lost 6 bases and the V segment lost 3 bases, leaving 6 bases of the junction unmatched. The CDR3 here is CASSEGGSGGNEQFF. CDR3 DNA sequence: TGTGCCAGCAGTGAAGGGGGTAGCGGGGGCAATGAGCAGTTCTTC.

The J gene is TRBJ2-1, the V gene TRBV18; TRBD2 matches at 14 bases. Per germline, CDR1 KGHSH and CDR2 LQKENI. Trimming removed 0 bases from V and 8 bases from J; junction bases left unmatched: 9. This CDR3 spans 18 amino acids. CDR3 loop: CASSPPGLAGVGSYEQFF. For the CDR3, the DNA is TGTGCCAGCTCACCACCGGGACTAGCGGGAGTTGGGAGCTATGAGCAGTTCTTC.

The count of this clone is one. The chain joins TRBV18 to TRBJ1-2, with TRBD1 matching 8 bases. The V segment lost 3 bases and the J segment 3 bases; nucleotides outside the gene matches: 0. The CDR3 covers 13 residues. Per germline, CDR1 KGHSH and CDR2 LQKENI. CDR3 nucleotide sequence: TGTGCCAGCTCACCGGGACAGGACTATGGCTACACCTTC. Amino acids: CASSPGQDYGYTF.

The rearrangement joins TRBV10-3 to TRBJ2-5; D is unclear. Trimming pared 6 bases from V and 1 base from J, leaving 6 bases between. Looked up from germline, CDR1 is ENHRY and CDR2 is SYGVKD. The CDR3 totals 12 residues. CDR3 amino acids: CAIRAGQETQYF. As DNA, the CDR3 is TGTGCCATCAGGGCAGGCCAAGAGACCCAGTACTTC.

The count of this clone is one. V gene TRBV6-5 combines with J gene TRBJ2-1; 10 bases are shared with TRBD2. The CDR3 is made up of 15 amino acids. V dropped 6 bases and J dropped 6; count of bases not matched to a gene: 8. Germline V gene sequence: CDR1 MNHEY, CDR2 SVGAGI. This CDR3 reads CASRAGTSDSNEQFF. The DNA for the CDR3 is TGTGCCAGCAGAGCCGGGACTAGCGATAGCAATGAGCAGTTCTTC.

This clone was observed a handful of times. The genes are TRBV6-6 and TRBJ1-2; D might be TRBD1 (6 bases). The CDR3 is made up of 14 amino acids. From germline, CDR1 is MNHNY and CDR2 SVGAGI (reference sequence). V dropped 7 bases and J dropped 8 bases, with 20 bases sitting between them. CDR3 loop: CASKFPQGQFGYTF. The DNA for the CDR3 is TGTGCCAGCAAGTTCCCTCAGGGGCAGTTCGGCTACACCTTC.

This sequence joins TRBV24-1 and TRBJ2-2; 9 bases agree with TRBD1. The CDR3 contains 15 residues. Per the germline V gene, CDR1 is KGHDR and CDR2 is SFDVKD. The ends lost 4 bases at V and 3 bases at J; junction bases unmatched: 2. DNA for the CDR3: TGTGCCACCAGTGACCGGACAGGGGACACCGGGGAGCTGTTTTTT. It specifies CATSDRTGDTGELFF.